The 30 T cell receptor beta chains below all came from one sample that was sequenced in a study of blood T cells in healthy people across ages. A sample-barcoded 5' primer and a J-beta primer mix were used in a second PCR of about 7 to 12 cycles. Using its own MiXCR run on the 5' RACE reads, TCRdb lists one record per CDR3 protein. The top ten clones hold about 26% of a sample with hundreds of thousands of distinct CDR3 sequences, 40% to 50% of them seen once. The sample consisted of blood. Receptors originate from an elderly man in good health.

The CDR3 DNA sequence: TGCAGCGTTGCTTTGAGGTATCGGGACACTGAGCAGTTCTTC. It translates to CSVALRYRDTEQFF. This chain connects TRBV29-1 to TRBJ2-1; D is perhaps TRBD1 (6 bases). V was shortened by 4 bases and J by 9 bases, with 19 bases between the two germline ends. This CDR3 comprises 14 residues. Germline CDR1 and CDR2: SQVTM and ANQGSEA.

This chain connects TRBV29-1 to TRBJ1-1; no definite D call. The CDR3 contains 12 residues. Trimming took off 5 bases at V and 1 base at J, with 8 bases between the two ends. The germline gives CDR1 SQVTM, CDR2 ANQGSEA. The CDR3 reads CSVRTTNTEAFF. As DNA, the CDR3 is TGCAGCGTTCGTACAACGAACACTGAAGCTTTCTTT.

This clonotype has ten or more counts. This rearrangement joins TRBV29-1 to TRBJ2-3; a weak D match, TRBD2 (6 bases). The germline V gene encodes CDR1 SQVTM and CDR2 ANQGSEA. The germline V and J ends were trimmed by 2 bases and 4 bases, with 10 bases remaining between them. CDR3 size: 13 residues. The CDR3: CSVERGGPDTQYF. In DNA, the CDR3 is TGCAGCGTTGAACGGGGAGGCCCAGATACGCAGTATTTT.

The chain has TRBV29-1 and TRBJ1-6; D unclear. The CDR3 length is 14 residues. V was shortened by 6 bases and J by 7 bases, with 16 bases between the two germline ends. Germline V gene data show CDR1 as SQVTM and CDR2 as ANQGSEA. CDR3 residues: CSVAPGPRNSPLHF. The DNA of the CDR3 is TGCAGCGTAGCCCCGGGCCCCAGGAATTCACCCCTCCACTTT. Full variable domain (missing parts from reference TRBV29-1 and TRBJ1-6): SAVISQKPSRDICQRGTSLTIQCQVDSQVTMMFWYRQQPGQSLTLIATANQGSEATYESGFVIDKFPISRPNLTFSTLTVSNMSPEDSSIYLCSVAPGPRNSPLHFGNGTRLTVT.

The CDR3 sequence: CADWQEGYEQYF. The CDR3 region has the DNA TGTGCCGACTGGCAGGAAGGTTACGAGCAGTACTTC. The chain links TRBV7-8 to TRBJ2-7; D gene ambiguous. The V and J ends lost 11 bases and 4 bases respectively, with 15 bases between them. Germline-derived CDR1 and CDR2 are SGHVS and FQNEAQ. This CDR3 contains 12 residues. The whole variable domain, filled in from reference TRBV7-8 and TRBJ2-7, reads GAGVSQSPRYKVAKRGQDVALRCDPISGHVSLFWYQQALGQGPEFLTYFQNEAQLDKSGLPSDRFFAERPEGSVSTLKIQRTQQEDSAVYLCADWQEGYEQYFGPGTRLTVT.

This clonotype was counted only a few times. This sequence joins TRBV7-3 and TRBJ2-1, with 9 bases aligning to TRBD2. The CDR3 is 16 amino acids. Germline assignment: CDR1 SGHTA and CDR2 FQGTGA. The ends lost 3 bases at V and 6 bases at J; junction bases unmatched: 9. Here the CDR3 reads CASSFGLGGGANEQFF. CDR3 nucleotides: TGTGCCAGCAGCTTTGGCCTCGGCGGGGGGGCCAATGAGCAGTTCTTC.

The chain has TRBV7-3 and TRBJ2-1; TRBD1 matches 9 bases. Looked up from germline, CDR1 is SGHTA and CDR2 is FQGTGA. J gave up 0 bases and V 1 base, and 10 bases lay outside the gene matches. The CDR3 covers 19 residues. The CDR3 bases are TGTGCCAGCAGCTTAATAGGGAGGACAGGGGACCACTCCTACAATGAGCAGTTCTTC. Its translation is CASSLIGRTGDHSYNEQFF.

The sample holds a few counts of this clonotype. The chain carries TRBV29-1 and TRBJ1-2; a possible D gene is TRBD1 (5 bases). V was shortened by 4 bases and J by 4 bases, with 13 bases between the two germline ends. The CDR3 is 13 residues long. Looked up from germline, CDR1 is SQVTM and CDR2 is ANQGSEA. The CDR3 DNA reads as TGCAGCGTTGGTAGGGGCCTGCCCTATGGCTACACCTTC. This codes for CSVGRGLPYGYTF.

The V and J genes are TRBV10-3 and TRBJ2-1; TRBD2 matches at 7 bases. The J call may be incorrect, as the DNA end agrees better with TRBJ2-7. CDR1 is ENHRY, CDR2 SYGVKD, per germline. This CDR3 contains 12 residues. CDR3 region: CAISETAGEQYF. Here the CDR3 DNA reads TGTGCCATCAGTGAGACAGCGGGGGAGCAGTACTTC.

CDR3 protein: CASSGPGLAGAQEQFF. In DNA, the CDR3 is TGTGCCAGCAGCGGACCGGGACTAGCGGGAGCGCAAGAGCAGTTCTTC. V and J are TRBV28 and TRBJ2-1; 14 bases agree with TRBD2. The germline gives CDR1 MDHEN, CDR2 SYDVKM. The CDR3 loop spans 16 amino acids. After removal of 6 bases from V and 10 bases from J, the junction contained 11 bases not matched to a gene.

This clonotype was counted only a few times. Being one base from a much bigger clone, this may be a read error. The V and J genes are TRBV6-5 and TRBJ2-7, with TRBD2 identical over 11 bases. CDR1 is MNHEY, CDR2 SVGAGI, per germline. The V segment lost 5 bases and the J segment 5 bases; nucleotides outside the gene matches: 8. CDR3 length: 15 amino acids. The chain's CDR3 is CASSRASGRTNEQYF. The CDR3 DNA reads as TGTGCCAGCAGTCGCGCTAGCGGGAGGACCAACGAGCAGTACTTC.

The chain links TRBV7-9 to TRBJ2-4, with TRBD1 matching over 8 bases. Germline loops: CDR1 SEHNR, CDR2 FQNEAQ (reference sequence). This CDR3 contains 13 residues. With V trimmed by 5 bases and J by 13 bases, 10 bases remained unmatched. CDR3 sequence reads: CASSQGTGREQYF. As DNA, the CDR3 is TGTGCCAGCAGCCAAGGGACAGGCCGGGAGCAGTACTTC. Looking up the rest from reference TRBV7-9 and TRBJ2-4 gives the full variable domain: DTGVSQNPRHKITKRGQNVTFRCDPISEHNRLYWYRQTLGQGPEFLTYFQNEAQLEKSRLLSDRFSAERPKGSFSTLEIQRTEQGDSAMYLCASSQGTGREQYFGAGTRLSVL.

This clonotype was picked up many times. J is TRBJ2-1 and V is TRBV6-6; D unresolved. This CDR3 contains 14 residues. Germline V gene data show CDR1 as MNHNY and CDR2 as SVGAGI (reference sequence). Trimming cost V 5 bases and J 12 bases, with 20 bases left between them. The DNA of the CDR3 is TGTGCCAGCAGTCCGGACCTTACAGTTCTTTCGCAGTTCTTC. Translation gives CASSPDLTVLSQFF.

This clonotype has just a few counts. The chain has TRBV7-2 and TRBJ1-2; the D is unclear. Germline V lookup: CDR1 SGHTA, CDR2 FQGNSA. V lost 6 bases and J lost 2, with 13 bases in between. The CDR3 spans 14 residues. The DNA of the CDR3 is TGTGCCAGCAGTCGAATTGGCGAAAACTATGGCTACACCTTC. Protein sequence: CASSRIGENYGYTF.

In this sample, this clonotype turned up once. The rearrangement uses TRBV5-1 and TRBJ2-1; weak D call: TRBD1 (5 bases). The J call is in doubt because the DNA end fits TRBJ2-7 better. The germline V gene has CDR1 SGHRS and CDR2 YFSETQ. The CDR3 totals 14 residues. The CDR3 DNA reads TGCGCCAGCAGCGCCGACAGCTCCTACAATGAGCAGTACTTC. It is translated as CASSADSSYNEQYF.

J is TRBJ2-5 and V is TRBV7-2, with D tentatively TRBD2 (5 bases). V lost 1 base and J lost 1, with 10 bases in between. Germline values: CDR1 SGHTA, CDR2 FQGNSA. The CDR3 is made up of 15 amino acids. CDR3 in amino acids: CASSLGLRGQETQYF. The CDR3 bases are TGTGCCAGCAGCTTAGGTCTCCGGGGCCAAGAGACCCAGTACTTC. Full variable domain (missing parts from reference TRBV7-2 and TRBJ2-5): GAGVSQSPSNKVTEKGKDVELRCDPISGHTALYWYRQSLGQGLEFLIYFQGNSAPDKSGLPSDRFSAERTGGSVSTLTIQRTQQEDSAVYLCASSLGLRGQETQYFGPGTRLLVL.

CDR3 DNA sequence: TGTGCCAGCAGCATACGCTCAGGTCCCTACGAGCAGTACTTC. This gives the protein CASSIRSGPYEQYF. V is TRBV21-1 and J is TRBJ2-7. TRBV21-1 is assigned pseudogene status. The CDR3 runs to 14 residues.

The table lists this clonotype with a few counts. The chain couples TRBV9 to TRBJ1-5, with 7 bases fitting TRBD1. The CDR3 is 15 residues long. Germline V gives CDR1 SGDLS, CDR2 YYNGEE. The ends lost 4 bases at V and 5 bases at J; junction bases unmatched: 9. In nucleotides, the CDR3 is TGTGCCAGCAGCACCAGTGACAGGGCGCATCAGCCCCAGCATTTT. Translated, it gives CASSTSDRAHQPQHF.

The chain links TRBV7-9 to TRBJ1-2; no clear D. Germline values: CDR1 SEHNR, CDR2 FQNEAQ (reference sequence). The CDR3 totals 13 residues. V lost 5 bases and J 8 bases, leaving 15 bases between the germline ends. The CDR3 loop is CASSPLLGEGYTF. CDR3 nucleotides: TGTGCCAGCAGCCCCCTGTTGGGTGAGGGCTACACCTTC. Variable domain in full (rest from reference TRBV7-9 and TRBJ1-2): DTGVSQNPRHKITKRGQNVTFRCDPISEHNRLYWYRQTLGQGPEFLTYFQNEAQLEKSRLLSDRFSAERPKGSFSTLEIQRTEQGDSAMYLCASSPLLGEGYTFGSGTRLTVV.

This CDR3 is CASSQNQGTTNEKLFF. The CDR3 nucleotides read TGCGCCAGCAGCCAAAATCAGGGAACAACTAATGAAAAACTGTTTTTT. V gene TRBV5-1 combines with J gene TRBJ1-4; D may be TRBD1 (5 bases). CDR1 is SGHRS and CDR2 is YFSETQ in the germline V gene. CDR3 length: 16 amino acids. The V end was cut by 4 bases, the J end by 0 bases, with 13 bases between.

Details on this clonotype: Germline is not matched at one junction end, which may reflect a read error. The chain is built from TRBV7-2 and TRBJ2-5, with D perhaps matching TRBD1 (8 bases). The J call is uncertain, as TRBJ2-7 better fits the DNA end. The CDR3 contains 14 residues. Per the germline V gene, CDR1 is SGHTA and CDR2 is FQGNSA. As DNA, the CDR3 is TGTGCCTGCAGCGAACAGGGGGGGGCTTACGAGCAGTACTTC. The encoded protein is CACSEQGGAYEQYF.

This clonotype was detected only once. Possible read error: a much larger clone is one base away. The rearrangement links TRBV6-6 to TRBJ2-1; no clear D gene. The germline CDR1 and CDR2 sequences are MNHNY and SVGAGI (reference sequence). V lost 4 bases and J lost 13, with 8 bases in between. The CDR3 length is 10 residues. The CDR3 protein is CASSWPPQFF. The CDR3 nucleotides read TGTGCCAGCAGTTGGCCACCTCAGTTCTTC.

The V gene is TRBV20-1, the J gene TRBJ1-6; a weak D match, TRBD1 (6 bases). The CDR3 runs to 13 residues. CDR1 DFQATT and CDR2 SNEGSKA come from the germline V gene (reference sequence). The V end was cut by 0 bases, the J end by 14 bases, with 14 bases between. CDR3: CSAREQGQRALHF. In DNA form, the CDR3 reads TGCAGTGCTAGAGAACAGGGCCAGAGGGCCCTCCACTTT.

The chain employs TRBV5-6 and TRBJ2-3; no clear D. CDR3 length: 12 amino acids. The germline V and J ends were trimmed by 3 bases and 6 bases, with 8 bases remaining between them. The V gene's germline CDR1 is SGHDT and CDR2 YYEEEE. The CDR3 reads CASSSKLDTQYF. CDR3 nucleotides: TGTGCCAGCAGCTCGAAGTTGGATACGCAGTATTTT. Filled out from reference TRBV5-6 and TRBJ2-3, the complete variable domain reads DAGVTQSPTHLIKTRGQQVTLRCSPKSGHDTVSWYQQALGQGPQFIFQYYEEEERQRGNFPDRFSGHQFPNYSSELNVNALLLGDSALYLCASSSKLDTQYFGPGTRLTVL.

This clonotype was counted between two and nine times. The chain recombines TRBV7-3 with TRBJ2-5, with D perhaps matching TRBD1 (5 bases). The germline V gene encodes CDR1 SGHTA and CDR2 FQGTGA. This CDR3 has 13 amino acids. Trimming stripped 5 bases from V and 5 bases from J, with 12 bases between. The CDR3 DNA follows: TGTGCCAGCAGCCGACAGTTGTACGAGACCCAGTACTTC. Translated, it gives CASSRQLYETQYF.

There are a few counts of this clonotype. This chain uses TRBV28 with TRBJ2-1; D remains ambiguous. The CDR3 runs to 11 residues. Trimming removed 6 bases at V and 9 bases at J, with 9 bases between. Germline CDR1 reads MDHEN; CDR2 reads SYDVKM. CDR3 coding DNA: TGTGCCAGCAGCTACAGACGTGAGCAGTTCTTC. This codes for CASSYRREQFF.

The sample holds a few counts of this clonotype. The CDR3 sequence: CASSQEAGTPPNEQFF. In DNA, the CDR3 is TGTGCCAGCAGCCAAGAAGCAGGGACACCACCCAATGAGCAGTTCTTC. V is TRBV4-2 and J is TRBJ2-1, with D possibly TRBD1 on 6 matching bases. Trimming removed 0 bases from V and 6 bases from J, with 15 bases in between. Germline CDR1 and CDR2: LGHNA and YNFKEQ. This CDR3 contains 16 residues.

The chain uses TRBV4-2 and TRBJ2-1, with 8 nucleotides matching TRBD2. The CDR3 runs 15 residues. V lost 3 bases, J lost 4 bases, and 5 bases stayed unmatched. Germline CDR1 is LGHNA and CDR2 is YNFKEQ. The CDR3 nucleotides are TGTGCCAGCAGCCAGTCACTAGCGGAATACAATGAGCAGTTCTTC. It yields the protein CASSQSLAEYNEQFF.

This clonotype appeared a few times. The chain employs TRBV4-3 and TRBJ2-2, with a tentative D call TRBD2 (5 bases). Deletions cut 4 bases from V and 4 bases from J, with 7 bases between. Germline V gene data show CDR1 as LGHNA and CDR2 as YSLEER. The CDR3 is 13 residues long. CDR3 amino acids: CASSRGLTGELFF. CDR3 DNA sequence: TGCGCCAGCAGCCGAGGGCTCACCGGGGAGCTGTTTTTT.

This clonotype came up a few times. The rearrangement links TRBV7-2 to TRBJ2-1, with D unresolved. V lost 1 base and J 4 bases, leaving 14 bases between the germline ends. Germline loops: CDR1 SGHTA, CDR2 FQGNSA. This CDR3 contains 16 residues. Here the CDR3 DNA reads TGTGCCAGCAGCTTAGGCCCCCAGTCGTATTACAATGAGCAGTTCTTC. Its translation: CASSLGPQSYYNEQFF.